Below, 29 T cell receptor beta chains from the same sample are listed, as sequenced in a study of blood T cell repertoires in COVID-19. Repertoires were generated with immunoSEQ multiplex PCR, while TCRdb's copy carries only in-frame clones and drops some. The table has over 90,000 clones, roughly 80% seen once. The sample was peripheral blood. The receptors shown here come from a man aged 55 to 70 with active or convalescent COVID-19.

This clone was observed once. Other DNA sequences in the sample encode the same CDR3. The CDR3 nucleotides are TGTGCCAGCAGTTACGCCAGGGGGTCCTACGAGCAGTACTTC. It translates to CASSYARGSYEQYF. The chain employs TRBV6-5 and TRBJ2-7, with 7 bases that match TRBD1. Trimming removed 2 bases from V and 1 base from J; junction bases left unmatched: 2. The V gene's germline CDR1 is MNHEY and CDR2 SVGAGI. The CDR3 spans 14 residues.

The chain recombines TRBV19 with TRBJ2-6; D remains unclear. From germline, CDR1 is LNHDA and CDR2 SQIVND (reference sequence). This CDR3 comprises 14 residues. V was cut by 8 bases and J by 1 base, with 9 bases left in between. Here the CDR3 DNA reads TGTGCCAGTGTATCCCGGTCTGGGGCCAACGTCCTGACTTTC. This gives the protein CASVSRSGANVLTF. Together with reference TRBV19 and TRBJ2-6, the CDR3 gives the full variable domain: DGGITQSPKYLFRKEGQNVTLSCEQNLNHDAMYWYRQDPGQGLRLIYYSQIVNDFQKGDIAEGYSVSREKKESFPLTVTSAQKNPTAFYLCASVSRSGANVLTFGAGSRLTVL.

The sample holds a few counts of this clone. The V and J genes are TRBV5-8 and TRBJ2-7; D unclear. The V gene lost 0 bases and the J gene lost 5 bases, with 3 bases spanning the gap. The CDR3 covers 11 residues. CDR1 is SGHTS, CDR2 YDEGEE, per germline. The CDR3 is CASSLVNEQYV. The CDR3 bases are TGTGCCAGCAGCTTGGTAAACGAGCAGTACGTC.

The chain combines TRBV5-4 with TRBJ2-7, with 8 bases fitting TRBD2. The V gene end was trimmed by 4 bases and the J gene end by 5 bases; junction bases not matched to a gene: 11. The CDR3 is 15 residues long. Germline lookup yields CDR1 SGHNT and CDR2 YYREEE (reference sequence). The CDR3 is CASSVKAGAGHEQYF. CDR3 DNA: TGTGCCAGCAGCGTGAAAGCGGGAGCTGGCCACGAGCAGTACTTC. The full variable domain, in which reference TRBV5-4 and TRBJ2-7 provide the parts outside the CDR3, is ETGVTQSPTHLIKTRGQQVTLRCSSQSGHNTVSWYQQALGQGPQFIFQYYREEENGRGNFPPRFSGLQFPNYSSELNVNALELDDSALYLCASSVKAGAGHEQYFGPGTRLTVT.

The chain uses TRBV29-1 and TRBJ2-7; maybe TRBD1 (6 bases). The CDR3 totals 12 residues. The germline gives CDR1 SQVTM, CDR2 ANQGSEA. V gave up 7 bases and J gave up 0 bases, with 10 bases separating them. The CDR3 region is CSARDTSYEQYV. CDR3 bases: TGCAGCGCCCGGGACACCTCCTACGAGCAGTACGTC.

The CDR3 is CASSLETGNEQFF. The CDR3 DNA reads as TGTGCCAGCAGCTTAGAAACGGGGAATGAGCAGTTCTTC. The rearrangement links TRBV7-2 to TRBJ2-1; weak D call: TRBD2 (5 bases). The germline V gene has CDR1 SGHTA and CDR2 FQGNSA. The V gene lost 1 base and the J gene lost 7 bases, with 8 bases spanning the gap. The CDR3 covers 13 residues.

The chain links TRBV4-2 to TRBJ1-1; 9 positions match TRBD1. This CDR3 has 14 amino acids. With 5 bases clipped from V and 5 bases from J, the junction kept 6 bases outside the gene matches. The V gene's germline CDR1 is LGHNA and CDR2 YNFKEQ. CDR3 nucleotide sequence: TGTGCCAGCAGCATCGACAGGGGGTATACTGAAGCTTTCTTT. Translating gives CASSIDRGYTEAFF.

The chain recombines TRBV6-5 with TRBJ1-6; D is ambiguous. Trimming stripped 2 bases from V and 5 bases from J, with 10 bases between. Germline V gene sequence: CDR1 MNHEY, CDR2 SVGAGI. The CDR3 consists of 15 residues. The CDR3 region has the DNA TGTGCCAGCAGTTACGGCCGACAAGATAATTCACCCCTCCACTTT. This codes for CASSYGRQDNSPLHF.

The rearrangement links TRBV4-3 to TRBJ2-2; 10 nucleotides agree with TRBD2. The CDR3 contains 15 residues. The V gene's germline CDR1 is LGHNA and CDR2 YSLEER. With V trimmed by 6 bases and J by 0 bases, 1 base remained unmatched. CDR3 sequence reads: CASRLAGANTGELFF. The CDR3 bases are TGCGCCAGCAGGCTAGCGGGAGCGAACACCGGGGAGCTGTTTTTT.

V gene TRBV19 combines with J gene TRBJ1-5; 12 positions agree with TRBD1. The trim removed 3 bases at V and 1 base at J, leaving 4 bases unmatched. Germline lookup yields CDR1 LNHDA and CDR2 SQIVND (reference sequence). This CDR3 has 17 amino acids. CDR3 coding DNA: TGTGCCAGTAGTATGGGGACAGGGGGCTTCAGCAATCAGCCCCAGCATTTT. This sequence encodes CASSMGTGGFSNQPQHF.

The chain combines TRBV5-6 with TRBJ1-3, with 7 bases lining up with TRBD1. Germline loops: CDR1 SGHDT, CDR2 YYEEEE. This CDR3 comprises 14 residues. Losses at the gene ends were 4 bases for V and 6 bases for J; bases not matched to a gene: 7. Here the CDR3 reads CASSPRDRANTIYF. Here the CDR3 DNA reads TGTGCCAGCAGCCCCCGGGACAGAGCAAACACCATATATTTT.

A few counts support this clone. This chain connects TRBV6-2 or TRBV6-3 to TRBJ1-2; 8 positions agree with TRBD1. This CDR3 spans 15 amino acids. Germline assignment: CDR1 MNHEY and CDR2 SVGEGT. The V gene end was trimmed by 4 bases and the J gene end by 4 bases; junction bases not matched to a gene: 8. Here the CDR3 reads CASSLSRDRIYGYTF. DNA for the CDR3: TGTGCCAGCAGTTTAAGCCGGGACAGGATCTATGGCTACACCTTC.

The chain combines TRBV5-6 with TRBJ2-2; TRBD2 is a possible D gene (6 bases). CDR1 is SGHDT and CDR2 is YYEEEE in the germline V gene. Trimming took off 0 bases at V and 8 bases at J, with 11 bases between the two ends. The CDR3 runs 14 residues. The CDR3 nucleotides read TGTGCCAGCAGCTTGGTGCGGGGCGCGGGGGAGCTGTTTTTT. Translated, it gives CASSLVRGAGELFF.

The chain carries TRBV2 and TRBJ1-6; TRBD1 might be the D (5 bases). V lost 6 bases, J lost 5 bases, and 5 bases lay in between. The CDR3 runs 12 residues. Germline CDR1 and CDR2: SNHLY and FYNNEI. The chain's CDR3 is CASRTDNSPLHF. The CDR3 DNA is TGTGCCAGCAGGACAGATAATTCACCCCTCCACTTT.

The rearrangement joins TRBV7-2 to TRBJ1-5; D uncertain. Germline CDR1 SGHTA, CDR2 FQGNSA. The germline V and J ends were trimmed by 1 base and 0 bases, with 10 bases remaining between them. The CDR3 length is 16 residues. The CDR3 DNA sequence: TGTGCCAGCAGCTTAGGGACTCCAGCTAGCAATCAGCCCCAGCATTTT. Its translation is CASSLGTPASNQPQHF.

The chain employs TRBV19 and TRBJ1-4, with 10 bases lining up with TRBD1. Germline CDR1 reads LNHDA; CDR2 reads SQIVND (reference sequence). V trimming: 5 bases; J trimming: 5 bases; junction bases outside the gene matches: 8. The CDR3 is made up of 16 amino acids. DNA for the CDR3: TGTGCCAGTAGTCCCCGGGACAGGGGTGCCAATGAAAAACTGTTTTTT. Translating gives CASSPRDRGANEKLFF. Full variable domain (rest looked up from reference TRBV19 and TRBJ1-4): DGGITQSPKYLFRKEGQNVTLSCEQNLNHDAMYWYRQDPGQGLRLIYYSQIVNDFQKGDIAEGYSVSREKKESFPLTVTSAQKNPTAFYLCASSPRDRGANEKLFFGSGTQLSVL.

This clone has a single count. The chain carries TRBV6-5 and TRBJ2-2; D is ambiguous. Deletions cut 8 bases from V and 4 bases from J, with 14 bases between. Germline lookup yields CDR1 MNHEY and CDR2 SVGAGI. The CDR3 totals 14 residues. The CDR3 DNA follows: TGTGCCAGCGATCACAGAGTTTCCACCGGGGAGCTGTTTTTT. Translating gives CASDHRVSTGELFF.

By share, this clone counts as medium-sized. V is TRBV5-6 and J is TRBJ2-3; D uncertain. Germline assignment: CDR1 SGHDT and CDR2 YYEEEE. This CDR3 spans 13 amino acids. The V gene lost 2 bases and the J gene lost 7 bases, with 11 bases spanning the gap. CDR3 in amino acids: CASSFASSHTQYF. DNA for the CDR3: TGTGCCAGCAGCTTCGCTAGTTCCCATACGCAGTATTTT.

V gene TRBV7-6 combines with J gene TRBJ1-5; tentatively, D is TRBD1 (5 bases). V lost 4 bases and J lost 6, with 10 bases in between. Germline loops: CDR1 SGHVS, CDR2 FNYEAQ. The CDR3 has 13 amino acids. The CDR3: CASSSSDSQPQHF. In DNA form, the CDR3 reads TGTGCCAGCAGCTCCTCCGACAGTCAGCCCCAGCATTTT.

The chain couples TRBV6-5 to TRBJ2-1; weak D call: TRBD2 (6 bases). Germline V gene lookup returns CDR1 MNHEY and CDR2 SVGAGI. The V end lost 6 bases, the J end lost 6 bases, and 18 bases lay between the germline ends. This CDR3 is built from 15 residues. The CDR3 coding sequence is TGTGCCAGCAGAAAATCATGGCGGGATAGCAATGAGCAGTTCTTC. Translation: CASRKSWRDSNEQFF.

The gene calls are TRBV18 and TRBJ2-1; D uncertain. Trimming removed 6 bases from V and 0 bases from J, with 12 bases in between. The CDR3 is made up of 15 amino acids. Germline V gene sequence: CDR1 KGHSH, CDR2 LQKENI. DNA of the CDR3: TGTGCCAGCTCTCCAAAGGCTAGCTCCTACAATGAGCAGTTCTTC. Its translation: CASSPKASSYNEQFF.

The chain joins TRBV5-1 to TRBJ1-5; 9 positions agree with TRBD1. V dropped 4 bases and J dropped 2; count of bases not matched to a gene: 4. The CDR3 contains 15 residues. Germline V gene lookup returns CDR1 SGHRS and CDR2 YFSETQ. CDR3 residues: CASSLGQGGNQPQHF. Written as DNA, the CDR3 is TGCGCCAGCAGCCTGGGACAGGGTGGCAATCAGCCCCAGCATTTT.

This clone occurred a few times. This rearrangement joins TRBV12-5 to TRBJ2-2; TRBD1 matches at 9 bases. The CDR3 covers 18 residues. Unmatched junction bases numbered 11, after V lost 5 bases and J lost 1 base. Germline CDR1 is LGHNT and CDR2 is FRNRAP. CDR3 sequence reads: CASGHTTGGAGNTGELFF. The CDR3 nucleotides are TGTGCTAGTGGTCATACCACAGGGGGCGCGGGGAACACCGGGGAGCTGTTTTTT.

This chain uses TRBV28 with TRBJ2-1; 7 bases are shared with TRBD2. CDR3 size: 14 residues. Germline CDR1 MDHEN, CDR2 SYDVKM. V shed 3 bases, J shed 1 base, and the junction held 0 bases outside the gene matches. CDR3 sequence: CASSLGGSYNEQFF. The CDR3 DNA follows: TGTGCCAGCAGTTTGGGAGGGTCCTACAATGAGCAGTTCTTC.

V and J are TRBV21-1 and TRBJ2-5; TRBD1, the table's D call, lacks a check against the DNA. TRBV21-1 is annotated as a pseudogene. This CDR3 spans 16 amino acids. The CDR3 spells CASSTHPRQGGETQYF. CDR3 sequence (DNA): TGTGCCAGCAGCACTCACCCGAGGCAGGGGGGTGAGACCCAGTACTTC.

The CDR3 region has the DNA TGTGCCAGCAGTCAGGACAGGGACGATCCTAACTATGGCTACACCTTC. Its protein product is CASSQDRDDPNYGYTF. V usage is TRBV27 and J usage is TRBJ1-2; TRBD1 aligns across 8 bases. Germline V gene lookup returns CDR1 MNHEY and CDR2 SMNVEV (reference sequence). The CDR3 has 16 amino acids. Losses at the gene ends were 5 bases for V and 0 bases for J; bases not matched to a gene: 8.

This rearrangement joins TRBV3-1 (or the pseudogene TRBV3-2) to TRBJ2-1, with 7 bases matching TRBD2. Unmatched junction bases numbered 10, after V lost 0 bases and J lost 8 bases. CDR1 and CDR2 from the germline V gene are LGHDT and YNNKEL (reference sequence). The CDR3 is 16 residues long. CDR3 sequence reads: CASSQDGAGARYEQFF. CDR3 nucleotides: TGTGCCAGCAGCCAAGACGGGGCGGGAGCTAGGTATGAGCAGTTCTTC.

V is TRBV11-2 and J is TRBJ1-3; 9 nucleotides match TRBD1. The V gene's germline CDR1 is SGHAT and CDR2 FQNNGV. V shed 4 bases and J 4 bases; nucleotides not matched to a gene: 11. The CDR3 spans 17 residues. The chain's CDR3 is CASSSGPDRGAGNTIYF. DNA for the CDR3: TGTGCCAGCAGCTCCGGTCCGGACAGGGGCGCCGGAAACACCATATATTTT.

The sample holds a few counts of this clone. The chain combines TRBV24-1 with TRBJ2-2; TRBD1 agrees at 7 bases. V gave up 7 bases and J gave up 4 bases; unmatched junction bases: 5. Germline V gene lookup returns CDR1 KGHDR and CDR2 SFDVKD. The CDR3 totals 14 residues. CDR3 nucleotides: TGTGCCACCAGAGAGGGGGCGACCACCGGGGAGCTGTTTTTT. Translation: CATREGATTGELFF.